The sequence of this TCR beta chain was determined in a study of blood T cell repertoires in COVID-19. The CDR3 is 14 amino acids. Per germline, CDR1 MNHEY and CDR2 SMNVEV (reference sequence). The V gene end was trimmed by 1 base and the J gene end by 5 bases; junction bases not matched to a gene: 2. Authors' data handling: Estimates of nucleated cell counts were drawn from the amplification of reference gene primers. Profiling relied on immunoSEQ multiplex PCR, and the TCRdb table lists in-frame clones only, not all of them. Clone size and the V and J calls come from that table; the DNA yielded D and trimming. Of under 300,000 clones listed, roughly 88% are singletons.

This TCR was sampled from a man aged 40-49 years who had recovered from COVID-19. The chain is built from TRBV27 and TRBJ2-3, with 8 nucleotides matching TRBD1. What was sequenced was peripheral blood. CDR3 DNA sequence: TGTGCCAGCAGTTTATTCAGGGGGCGAGATACGCAGTATTTT. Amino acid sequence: CASSLFRGRDTQYF.